This TCR beta chain is drawn from a study of shared clonotypes between healthy human individuals. General study results and limits: Clonotype sharing among donors was thought likely to change with sequencing depth.

CDR1 KGHSH and CDR2 LQKENI come from the germline V gene. The CDR3 contains 15 residues. V was pared by 6 bases and J by 5 bases, with 9 bases of the junction left unmatched. Each donor was a Caucasian adult residing in Nashville, Tennessee. It was into CD45RA+ naive and CD45RA-negative memory subsets that the CD4+ cells were split. This clone was seen once. Its antigen is unidentified. Data came from immunoSEQ multiplex PCR; TCRdb stores just in-frame clones and leaves some out. Among about 2.3 million clones listed, around 93% were seen once. The sequence was collected from a man in his late teens or twenties in good health. Some clones in this sample may be carry-over from other donors' samples. Sequencing was performed on naive CD4+ T cells from PBMCs. Subset: CD45RA+ positively selected. V usage is TRBV18 and J usage is TRBJ2-1, with 8 bases identical to TRBD1. The CDR3 sequence: CASSDRTGWDNEQFF. In DNA, the CDR3 is TGTGCCAGCTCCGATCGGACAGGGTGGGACAATGAGCAGTTCTTC.